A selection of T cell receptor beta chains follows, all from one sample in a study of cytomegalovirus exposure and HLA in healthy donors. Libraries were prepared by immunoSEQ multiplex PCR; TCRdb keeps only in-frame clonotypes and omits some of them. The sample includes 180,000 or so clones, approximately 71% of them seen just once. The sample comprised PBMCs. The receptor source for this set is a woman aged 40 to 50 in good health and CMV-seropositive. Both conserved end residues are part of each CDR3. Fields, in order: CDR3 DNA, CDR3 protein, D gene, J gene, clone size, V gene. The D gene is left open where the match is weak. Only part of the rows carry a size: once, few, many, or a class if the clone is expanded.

CDR3 DNA: TGTGCCAGCAGTGACCCTTTTCTACTGAACACCGGGGAGCTGTTTTTT
CDR3 protein: CASSDPFLLNTGELFF
D gene: NA
J gene: TRBJ2-2
clone size: few
V gene: TRBV6-1

CDR3 DNA: TGTGCCAGCAGTCCATTCGAGAGGGTTTCCCGCGGCTACACCTTC
CDR3 protein: CASSPFERVSRGYTF
D gene: NA
J gene: TRBJ1-2
clone size: NA
V gene: TRBV28

CDR3 DNA: TGTGCCAGCAGCGTCAACCTAGCGGTATACAATGAGCAGTTCTTC
CDR3 protein: CASSVNLAVYNEQFF
D gene: TRBD2
J gene: TRBJ2-1
clone size: NA
V gene: TRBV7-2

CDR3 DNA: TGTGCCAGCAGCTTCCTAGCGGGCACTTACAATGAGCAGTTCTTC
CDR3 protein: CASSFLAGTYNEQFF
D gene: TRBD2
J gene: TRBJ2-1
clone size: NA
V gene: TRBV7-8

CDR3 DNA: TGTGCCAGCAGTGAAGGGACAGGGTACTATGGCTACACCTTC
CDR3 protein: CASSEGTGYYGYTF
D gene: TRBD1
J gene: TRBJ1-2
clone size: NA
V gene: TRBV6-1

CDR3 DNA: TGTGCCACCAGCAGAGAATCCCCAGGCACAGATACGCAGTATTTT
CDR3 protein: CATSRESPGTDTQYF
D gene: NA
J gene: TRBJ2-3
clone size: NA
V gene: TRBV15

CDR3 DNA: TGTGCCATCAGTGACGGCGAGGGTAACTACGAGCAGTACTTC
CDR3 protein: CAISDGEGNYEQYF
D gene: NA
J gene: TRBJ2-7
clone size: NA
V gene: TRBV10-3

CDR3 DNA: TGTGCCAGCAGCGTAGGGACTTCCCTCGAGCAGTACTTC
CDR3 protein: CASSVGTSLEQYF
D gene: NA
J gene: TRBJ2-7
clone size: NA
V gene: TRBV11-2

CDR3 DNA: TGTGCCTGGAGTGGCCACACCGAAAGTGGCTACACCTTC
CDR3 protein: CAWSGHTESGYTF
D gene: NA
J gene: TRBJ1-2
clone size: NA
V gene: TRBV30

CDR3 DNA: TGTGCCAGCAGTTTGGACAGCTACGAGCAGTACTTC
CDR3 protein: CASSLDSYEQYF
D gene: NA
J gene: TRBJ2-7
clone size: NA
V gene: TRBV6-1

CDR3 DNA: TGTGCCAGCAGCCTCCCGGGGGATACGCAGTATTTT
CDR3 protein: CASSLPGDTQYF
D gene: NA
J gene: TRBJ2-3
clone size: few
V gene: TRBV4-2

CDR3 DNA: TGTGCCAGCAGTGAAAGGGGACAGTCTAACTATGGCTACACCTTC
CDR3 protein: CASSERGQSNYGYTF
D gene: TRBD1
J gene: TRBJ1-2
clone size: NA
V gene: TRBV2

CDR3 DNA: TGTGCCAGCAGTTTTCTACAGGGGACCCTTCGGCTAGGGAGCAATCAGCCCCAGCATTTT
CDR3 protein: CASSFLQGTLRLGSNQPQHF
D gene: TRBD1
J gene: TRBJ1-5
clone size: few
V gene: TRBV28

CDR3 DNA: TGTGCCAGCAGCTTAGGTAGTCGGACAATGAACACTGAAGCTTTCTTT
CDR3 protein: CASSLGSRTMNTEAFF
D gene: NA
J gene: TRBJ1-1
clone size: NA
V gene: TRBV11-2

CDR3 DNA: TGTGCCAGCAGCCGCGTGGGGGGGGGCACTGAAGCTTTCTTT
CDR3 protein: CASSRVGGGTEAFF
D gene: NA
J gene: TRBJ1-1
clone size: few
V gene: TRBV7-9

CDR3 DNA: TGTGCCAGCAGCGTAGTGCCCCACCTAGGAAGGGGCTACGAGCAGTACTTC
CDR3 protein: CASSVVPHLGRGYEQYF
D gene: NA
J gene: TRBJ2-7
clone size: NA
V gene: TRBV9

CDR3 DNA: TGTGCCAGTCTAGCGGGAGGGCCGAAGGGTGAGCAGTTCTTC
CDR3 protein: CASLAGGPKGEQFF
D gene: TRBD2
J gene: TRBJ2-1
clone size: NA
V gene: TRBV19

CDR3 DNA: TGTGCCAGCAGCCTTTGGGCCCGCGGGACTGAAGCTTTCTTT
CDR3 protein: CASSLWARGTEAFF
D gene: NA
J gene: TRBJ1-1
clone size: NA
V gene: TRBV28

CDR3 DNA: TGTGCCAGCAGCCAAGATAGGGTTCGGGGGACCCAGTACTTC
CDR3 protein: CASSQDRVRGTQYF
D gene: NA
J gene: TRBJ2-5
clone size: NA
V gene: TRBV14

CDR3 DNA: TGTGCCAGCAGCGTAGGTGGGACAGGGGCCTACGAGCAGTACTTC
CDR3 protein: CASSVGGTGAYEQYF
D gene: TRBD1
J gene: TRBJ2-7
clone size: NA
V gene: TRBV9

CDR3 DNA: TGTGCCAGCAGCCCGGGACAGGGAAACTATGGCTACACCTTC
CDR3 protein: CASSPGQGNYGYTF
D gene: TRBD1
J gene: TRBJ1-2
clone size: NA
V gene: TRBV7-3

CDR3 DNA: TGCGCCAGCAGCCTTACAGGGAGCAATCAGCCCCAGCATTTT
CDR3 protein: CASSLTGSNQPQHF
D gene: NA
J gene: TRBJ1-5
clone size: NA
V gene: TRBV4-3

CDR3 DNA: TGTGCCAGCAGCTTGGGCGAGGGAGAGACCCAGTACTTC
CDR3 protein: CASSLGEGETQYF
D gene: NA
J gene: TRBJ2-5
clone size: NA
V gene: TRBV11-2